These T cell receptor beta chains were read from a single sample in a study of blood T cell repertoires in COVID-19. Sequencing was performed with immunoSEQ multiplex PCR; in TCRdb, only in-frame clones are kept and a portion is missing. The repertoire holds roughly 220,000 clones, with 80% to 90% as singletons. Sequenced: peripheral blood. The origin of the receptors is a man aged 30 to 39 with active or convalescent COVID-19. Each CDR3 is given with its conserved first and last residue. D genes are given only for firm matches. Not every row has a clone size; where given, it reads once, few, many or a size class.

j_call: TRBJ1-1; v_call: TRBV5-1; d_call: TRBD1; clone_size: NA; cdr3_aa: CASSLDGQGNTEAFF; cdr3_nt: TGCGCCAGCAGCTTGGATGGACAGGGGAACACTGAAGCTTTCTTT
j_call: TRBJ2-7; v_call: TRBV7-9; d_call: NA; clone_size: NA; cdr3_aa: CASSSGVPTTYEQYF; cdr3_nt: TGTGCCAGCAGCTCAGGGGTCCCGACGACCTACGAGCAGTACTTC
j_call: TRBJ2-2; v_call: TRBV5-6; d_call: NA; clone_size: NA; cdr3_aa: CASSSTGRTGELFF; cdr3_nt: TGTGCCAGCAGCTCGACAGGAAGAACCGGGGAGCTGTTTTTT
j_call: TRBJ1-6; v_call: TRBV19; d_call: TRBD1; clone_size: NA; cdr3_aa: CASSPRTGGAGSPLHF; cdr3_nt: TGTGCCAGTAGTCCGCGGACAGGGGGCGCGGGGTCACCCCTCCACTTT
j_call: TRBJ2-1; v_call: TRBV11-2; d_call: TRBD2; clone_size: NA; cdr3_aa: CASSFSGLVNNEQFF; cdr3_nt: TGTGCCAGCAGCTTTAGCGGACTAGTGAACAATGAGCAGTTCTTC
j_call: TRBJ1-5; v_call: TRBV7-9; d_call: NA; clone_size: NA; cdr3_aa: CASSFGGLGNQPQHF; cdr3_nt: TGTGCCAGCAGCTTCGGGGGGCTCGGCAATCAGCCCCAGCATTTT
j_call: TRBJ1-2; v_call: TRBV19; d_call: NA; clone_size: NA; cdr3_aa: CASSIRAGDYGYTF; cdr3_nt: TGTGCCAGTAGTATTCGAGCGGGGGACTATGGCTACACCTTC
j_call: TRBJ2-2; v_call: TRBV21-1; d_call: NA; clone_size: NA; cdr3_aa: CASKTGRQSYGELFF; cdr3_nt: TGTGCCAGCAAGACAGGCCGACAATCTTACGGGGAGCTGTTTTTT
j_call: TRBJ2-7; v_call: TRBV6-2/TRBV6-3; d_call: NA; clone_size: few; cdr3_aa: CASTPRGSSYEQYF; cdr3_nt: TGTGCCAGCACCCCCCGGGGATCCTCCTACGAGCAGTACTTC
j_call: TRBJ1-6; v_call: TRBV3-1/TRBV3-2; d_call: NA; clone_size: NA; cdr3_aa: CASSLKQERELPGSPLHF; cdr3_nt: TGTGCCAGCAGCCTCAAGCAGGAACGGGAGCTGCCTGGTTCACCCCTCCACTTT
j_call: TRBJ1-6; v_call: TRBV19; d_call: TRBD1; clone_size: NA; cdr3_aa: CASSSRQGTPLHF; cdr3_nt: TGTGCCAGTAGTTCCCGACAGGGGACACCCCTCCACTTT
j_call: TRBJ1-1; v_call: TRBV4-1; d_call: NA; clone_size: NA; cdr3_aa: CASSQGDFRESGGEAFF; cdr3_nt: TGCGCCAGCAGCCAAGGCGACTTTCGGGAATCTGGTGGTGAAGCTTTCTTT
j_call: TRBJ1-1; v_call: TRBV27; d_call: TRBD1; clone_size: NA; cdr3_aa: CASSSTGGGGEAFF; cdr3_nt: TGTGCCAGCAGTTCCACAGGGGGTGGAGGTGAAGCTTTCTTT
j_call: TRBJ2-5; v_call: TRBV19; d_call: TRBD1; clone_size: NA; cdr3_aa: CASSGNRGETQYF; cdr3_nt: TGTGCCAGCTCCGGGAACAGGGGTGAGACCCAGTACTTC
j_call: TRBJ1-2; v_call: TRBV7-9; d_call: NA; clone_size: NA; cdr3_aa: CASSLKGGAGYTF; cdr3_nt: TGTGCCAGCAGCTTAAAGGGGGGGGCTGGCTACACCTTC
j_call: TRBJ2-2; v_call: TRBV7-6; d_call: TRBD1; clone_size: NA; cdr3_aa: CASSLSDRWSTGELFF; cdr3_nt: TGTGCCAGCAGCTTATCGGACAGGTGGAGCACCGGGGAGCTGTTTTTT
j_call: TRBJ2-7; v_call: TRBV4-2; d_call: NA; clone_size: NA; cdr3_aa: CASSQVLRGSGYEQYF; cdr3_nt: TGTGCCAGCAGCCAAGTCCTCCGGGGGTCAGGCTACGAGCAGTACTTC
j_call: TRBJ2-2; v_call: TRBV7-3; d_call: TRBD2; clone_size: NA; cdr3_aa: CASSPRWAGAPGELFF; cdr3_nt: TGTGCCAGCAGCCCCCGGTGGGCGGGAGCCCCCGGGGAGCTGTTTTTT
j_call: TRBJ1-1; v_call: TRBV4-1; d_call: NA; clone_size: NA; cdr3_aa: CASSPVTGGTEAFF; cdr3_nt: TGCGCCAGCAGCCCTGTGACAGGCGGGACTGAAGCTTTCTTT
j_call: TRBJ1-6; v_call: TRBV5-4; d_call: NA; clone_size: NA; cdr3_aa: CASSLPGDLNSPLHF; cdr3_nt: TGTGCCAGCAGCTTGCCAGGGGATTTGAATTCACCCCTCCACTTT
j_call: TRBJ2-7; v_call: TRBV7-8; d_call: NA; clone_size: NA; cdr3_aa: CASSLAHSGPYEQYF; cdr3_nt: TGTGCCAGCAGCTTAGCACACTCAGGTCCCTACGAGCAGTACTTC
j_call: TRBJ1-6; v_call: TRBV5-1; d_call: NA; clone_size: NA; cdr3_aa: CASSLEQTSNSPLHF; cdr3_nt: TGCGCCAGCAGCTTGGAACAGACCTCAAATTCACCCCTCCACTTT
j_call: TRBJ2-7; v_call: TRBV29-1; d_call: NA; clone_size: NA; cdr3_aa: CSVQPAGLGYEQYF; cdr3_nt: TGCAGCGTGCAGCCGGCGGGGCTCGGCTACGAGCAGTACTTC
j_call: TRBJ2-7; v_call: TRBV30; d_call: TRBD1; clone_size: NA; cdr3_aa: CAWEDREEGYEQYF; cdr3_nt: TGTGCCTGGGAAGACAGGGAAGAAGGTTACGAGCAGTACTTC
j_call: TRBJ2-5; v_call: TRBV3-1/TRBV3-2; d_call: TRBD2; clone_size: NA; cdr3_aa: CASSGTSGQETQYF; cdr3_nt: TGTGCCAGCAGCGGAACTAGCGGGCAAGAGACCCAGTACTTC
j_call: TRBJ2-1; v_call: TRBV7-3; d_call: TRBD1; clone_size: NA; cdr3_aa: CASSVGQGIPYEQFF; cdr3_nt: TGTGCCAGCAGCGTCGGACAGGGGATCCCCTATGAGCAGTTCTTC
j_call: TRBJ1-4; v_call: TRBV6-6; d_call: NA; clone_size: NA; cdr3_aa: CASSLGATNEKLFF; cdr3_nt: TGTGCCAGCAGCCTAGGGGCAACTAATGAAAAACTGTTTTTT
j_call: TRBJ2-3; v_call: TRBV28; d_call: TRBD2; clone_size: NA; cdr3_aa: CASSSASGSPDTQYF; cdr3_nt: TGTGCCAGCAGTTCTGCTAGCGGGAGCCCAGATACGCAGTATTTT
j_call: TRBJ2-1; v_call: TRBV30; d_call: TRBD2; clone_size: many; cdr3_aa: CAWGTSGRAGSYNEQFF; cdr3_nt: TGTGCCTGGGGGACTAGCGGGAGGGCCGGCTCCTACAATGAGCAGTTCTTC
j_call: TRBJ2-1; v_call: TRBV6-2/TRBV6-3; d_call: TRBD2; clone_size: NA; cdr3_aa: CASSDGLAGVRNEQFF; cdr3_nt: TGTGCCAGCAGCGACGGACTAGCGGGGGTTAGGAATGAGCAGTTCTTC
j_call: TRBJ1-5; v_call: TRBV19; d_call: NA; clone_size: once; cdr3_aa: CASSIEAGRQPQHF; cdr3_nt: TGTGCCAGTAGTATAGAAGCAGGGAGGCAGCCCCAGCATTTT